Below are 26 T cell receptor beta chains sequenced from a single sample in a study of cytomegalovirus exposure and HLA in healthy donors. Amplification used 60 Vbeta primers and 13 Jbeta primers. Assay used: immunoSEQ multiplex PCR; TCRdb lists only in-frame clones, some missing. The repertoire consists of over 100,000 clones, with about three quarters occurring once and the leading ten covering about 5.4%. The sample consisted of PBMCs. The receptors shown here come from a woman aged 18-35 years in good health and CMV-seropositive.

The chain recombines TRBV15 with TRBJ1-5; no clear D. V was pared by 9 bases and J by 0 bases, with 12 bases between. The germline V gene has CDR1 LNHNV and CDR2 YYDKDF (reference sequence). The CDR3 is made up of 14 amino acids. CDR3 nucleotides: TGTGCCACAGACGGAGTTCCTAGCAATCAGCCCCAGCATTTT. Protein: CATDGVPSNQPQHF.

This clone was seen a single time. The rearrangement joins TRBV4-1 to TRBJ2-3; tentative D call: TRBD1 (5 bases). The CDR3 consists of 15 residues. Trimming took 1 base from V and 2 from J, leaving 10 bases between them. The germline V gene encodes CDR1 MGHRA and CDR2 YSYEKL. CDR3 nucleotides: TGCGCCAGCAGCCAAGGCCAGGGAAACACAGATACGCAGTATTTT. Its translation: CASSQGQGNTDTQYF.

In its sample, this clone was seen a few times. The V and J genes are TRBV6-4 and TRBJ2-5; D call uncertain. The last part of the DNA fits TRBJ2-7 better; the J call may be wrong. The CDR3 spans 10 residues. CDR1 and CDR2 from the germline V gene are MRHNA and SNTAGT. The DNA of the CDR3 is TGTGCCAGCACGTTCTACGAGCAGTACTTC. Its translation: CASTFYEQYF.

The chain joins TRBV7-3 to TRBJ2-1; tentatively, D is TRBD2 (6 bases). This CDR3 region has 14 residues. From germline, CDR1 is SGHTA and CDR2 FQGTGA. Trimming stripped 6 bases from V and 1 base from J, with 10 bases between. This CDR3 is CASSGGGSYNEQFF. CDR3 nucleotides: TGTGCCAGCAGTGGGGGAGGATCCTACAATGAGCAGTTCTTC.

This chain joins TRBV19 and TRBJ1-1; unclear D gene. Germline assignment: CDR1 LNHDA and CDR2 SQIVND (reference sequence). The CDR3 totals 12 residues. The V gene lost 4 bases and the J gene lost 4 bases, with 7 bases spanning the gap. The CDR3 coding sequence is TGTGCCAGTAGTACCCCTTTCACTGAAGCTTTCTTT. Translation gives CASSTPFTEAFF.

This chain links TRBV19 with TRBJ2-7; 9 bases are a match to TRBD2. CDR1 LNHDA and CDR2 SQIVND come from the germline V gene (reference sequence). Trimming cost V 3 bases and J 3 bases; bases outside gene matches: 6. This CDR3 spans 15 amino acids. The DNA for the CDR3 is TGTGCCAGTAGTATCGGACCTAGCGGGATCTACGAGCAGTACTTC. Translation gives CASSIGPSGIYEQYF.

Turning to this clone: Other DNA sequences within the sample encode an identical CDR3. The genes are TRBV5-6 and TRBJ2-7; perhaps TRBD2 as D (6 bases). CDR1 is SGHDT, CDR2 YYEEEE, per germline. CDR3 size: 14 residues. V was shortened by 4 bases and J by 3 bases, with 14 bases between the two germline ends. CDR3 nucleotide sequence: TGTGCCAGCAGCCTGCGGGAACATCACTACGAGCAGTACTTC. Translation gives CASSLREHHYEQYF. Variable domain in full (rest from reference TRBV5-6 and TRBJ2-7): DAGVTQSPTHLIKTRGQQVTLRCSPKSGHDTVSWYQQALGQGPQFIFQYYEEEERQRGNFPDRFSGHQFPNYSSELNVNALLLGDSALYLCASSLREHHYEQYFGPGTRLTVT.

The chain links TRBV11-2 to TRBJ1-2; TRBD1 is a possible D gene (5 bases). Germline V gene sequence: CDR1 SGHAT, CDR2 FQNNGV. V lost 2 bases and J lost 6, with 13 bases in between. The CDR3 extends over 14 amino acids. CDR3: CASSLYQGPHGYTF. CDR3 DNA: TGTGCCAGCAGCTTATACCAGGGTCCACATGGCTACACCTTC.

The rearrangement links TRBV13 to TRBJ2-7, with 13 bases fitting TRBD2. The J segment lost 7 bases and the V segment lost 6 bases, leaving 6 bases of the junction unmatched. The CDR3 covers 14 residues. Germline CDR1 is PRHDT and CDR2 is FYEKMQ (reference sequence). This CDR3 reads CASSRTSGSREQYF. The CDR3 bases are TGTGCCAGCAGTAGGACTAGCGGGAGTCGGGAGCAGTACTTC.

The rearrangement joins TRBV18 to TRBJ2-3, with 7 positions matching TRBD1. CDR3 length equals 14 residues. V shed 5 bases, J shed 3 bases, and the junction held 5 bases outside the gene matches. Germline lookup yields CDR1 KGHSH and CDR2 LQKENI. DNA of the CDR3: TGTGCCAGCTCATACAGACAGGGTACAGATACGCAGTATTTT. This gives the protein CASSYRQGTDTQYF.

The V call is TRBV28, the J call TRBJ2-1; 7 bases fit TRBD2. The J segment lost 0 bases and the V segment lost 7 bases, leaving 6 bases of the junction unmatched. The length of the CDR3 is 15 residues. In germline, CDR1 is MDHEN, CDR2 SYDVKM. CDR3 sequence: CASILAVSSYNEQFF. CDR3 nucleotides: TGTGCCAGCATCCTAGCGGTAAGCTCCTACAATGAGCAGTTCTTC. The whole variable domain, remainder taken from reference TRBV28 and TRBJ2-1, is DVKVTQSSRYLVKRTGEKVFLECVQDMDHENMFWYRQDPGLGLRLIYFSYDVKMKEKGDIPEGYSVSREKKERFSLILESASTNQTSMYLCASILAVSSYNEQFFGPGTRLTVL.

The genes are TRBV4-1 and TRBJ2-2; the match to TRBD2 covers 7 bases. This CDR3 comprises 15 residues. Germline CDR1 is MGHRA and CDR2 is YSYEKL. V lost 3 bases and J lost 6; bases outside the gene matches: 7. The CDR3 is CASSHSTSSPGELFF. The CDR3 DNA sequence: TGCGCCAGCAGCCATTCGACTAGCTCCCCCGGGGAGCTGTTTTTT.

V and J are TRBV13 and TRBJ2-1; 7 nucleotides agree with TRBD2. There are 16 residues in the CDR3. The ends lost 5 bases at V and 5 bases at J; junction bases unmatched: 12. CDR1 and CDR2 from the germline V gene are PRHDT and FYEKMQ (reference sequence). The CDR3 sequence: CASSTRKGTTHNEQFF. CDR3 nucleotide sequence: TGTGCCAGCAGCACCCGAAAGGGGACTACTCACAATGAGCAGTTCTTC.

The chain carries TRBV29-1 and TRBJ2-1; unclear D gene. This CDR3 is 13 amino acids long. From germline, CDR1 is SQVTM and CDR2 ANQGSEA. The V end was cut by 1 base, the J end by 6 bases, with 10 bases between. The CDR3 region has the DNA TGCAGCGTTGAAGGGGCCAACCCCAATGAGCAGTTCTTC. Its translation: CSVEGANPNEQFF.

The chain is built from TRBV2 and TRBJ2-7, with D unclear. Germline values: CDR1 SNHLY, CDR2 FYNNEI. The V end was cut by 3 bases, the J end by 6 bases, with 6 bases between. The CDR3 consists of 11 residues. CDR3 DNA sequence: TGTGCCAGCAGTGAGTGGCCCGAGCAGTACTTC. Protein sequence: CASSEWPEQYF. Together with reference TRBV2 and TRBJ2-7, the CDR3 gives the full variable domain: EPEVTQTPSHQVTQMGQEVILRCVPISNHLYFYWYRQILGQKVEFLVSFYNNEISEKSEIFDDQFSVERPDGSNFTLKIRSTKLEDSAMYFCASSEWPEQYFGPGTRLTVT.

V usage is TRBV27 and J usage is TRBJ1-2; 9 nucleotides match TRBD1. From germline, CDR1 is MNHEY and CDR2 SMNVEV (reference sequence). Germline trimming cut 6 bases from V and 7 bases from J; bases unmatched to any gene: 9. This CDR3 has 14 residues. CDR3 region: CASRATGTGPGYTF. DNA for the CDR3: TGTGCCAGCAGAGCCACCGGGACAGGGCCTGGCTACACCTTC.

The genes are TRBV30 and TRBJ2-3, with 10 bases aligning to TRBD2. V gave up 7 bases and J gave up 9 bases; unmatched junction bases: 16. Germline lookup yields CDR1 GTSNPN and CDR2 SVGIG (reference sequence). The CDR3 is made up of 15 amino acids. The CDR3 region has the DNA TGTGCCTCCTGGACTAGCGGCTACCATCGGACAACGCAGTATTTT. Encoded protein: CASWTSGYHRTTQYF.

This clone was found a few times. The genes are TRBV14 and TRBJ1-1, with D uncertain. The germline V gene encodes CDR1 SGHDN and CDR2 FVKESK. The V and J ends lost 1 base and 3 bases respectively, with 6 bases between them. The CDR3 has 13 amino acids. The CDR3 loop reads CASSQVQYTEAFF. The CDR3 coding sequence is TGTGCCAGCAGCCAAGTCCAGTACACTGAAGCTTTCTTT.

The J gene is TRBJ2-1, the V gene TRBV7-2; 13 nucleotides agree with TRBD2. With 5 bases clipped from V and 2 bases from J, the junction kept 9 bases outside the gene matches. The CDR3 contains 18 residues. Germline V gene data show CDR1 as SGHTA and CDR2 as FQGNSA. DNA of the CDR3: TGTGCCAGCAGCGATACTGGACTAGCGGGAGTCCCCTACAATGAGCAGTTCTTC. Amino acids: CASSDTGLAGVPYNEQFF.

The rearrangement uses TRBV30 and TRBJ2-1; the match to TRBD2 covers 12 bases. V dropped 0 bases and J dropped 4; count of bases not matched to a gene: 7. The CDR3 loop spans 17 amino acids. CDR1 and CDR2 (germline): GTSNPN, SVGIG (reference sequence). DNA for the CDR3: TGTGCCTGGAGTGTTGGAGTGACTAGCGGGGGATACAATGAGCAGTTCTTC. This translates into CAWSVGVTSGGYNEQFF. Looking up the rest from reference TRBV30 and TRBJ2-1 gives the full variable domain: SQTIHQWPATLVQPVGSPLSLECTVEGTSNPNLYWYRQAAGRGLQLLFYSVGIGQISSEVPQNLSASRPQDRQFILSSKKLLLSDSGFYLCAWSVGVTSGGYNEQFFGPGTRLTVL.

CDR3 sequence (DNA): TGTGCCAGCAGACCTGGGACAGGGACCTCCCGTCAGGGTAATGAAAAACTGTTTTTT. This gives the protein CASRPGTGTSRQGNEKLFF. This chain uses TRBV2 with TRBJ1-4; TRBD1 matches at 9 bases. The CDR3 extends over 19 amino acids. The junction had 18 bases not matched to a gene; V was cut back by 6 bases and J by 4 bases. The V gene's germline CDR1 is SNHLY and CDR2 FYNNEI. Complete variable domain (other parts from reference TRBV2 and TRBJ1-4): EPEVTQTPSHQVTQMGQEVILRCVPISNHLYFYWYRQILGQKVEFLVSFYNNEISEKSEIFDDQFSVERPDGSNFTLKIRSTKLEDSAMYFCASRPGTGTSRQGNEKLFFGSGTQLSVL.

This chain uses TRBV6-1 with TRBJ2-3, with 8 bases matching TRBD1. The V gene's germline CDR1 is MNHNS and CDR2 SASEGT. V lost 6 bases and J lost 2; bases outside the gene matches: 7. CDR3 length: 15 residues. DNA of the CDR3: TGTGCCAGCAGGACGGGACAGGCGACCACAGATACGCAGTATTTT. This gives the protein CASRTGQATTDTQYF.

As DNA, the CDR3 is TGTGCCAGCAGCGTGGGACAGGGGCTGAACACTGAAGCTTTCTTT. Translation gives CASSVGQGLNTEAFF. This rearrangement joins TRBV5-8 to TRBJ1-1, with 10 bases identical to TRBD1. The CDR3 has 15 amino acids. Trimming removed 4 bases from V and 0 bases from J; junction bases left unmatched: 3. Germline V gives CDR1 SGHTS, CDR2 YDEGEE.

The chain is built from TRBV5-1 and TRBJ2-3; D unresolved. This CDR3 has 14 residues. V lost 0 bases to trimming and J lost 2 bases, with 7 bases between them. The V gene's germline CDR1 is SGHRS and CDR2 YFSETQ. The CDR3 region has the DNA TGCGCCAGCAGCTTGGGAGGAAACACAGATACGCAGTATTTT. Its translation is CASSLGGNTDTQYF.

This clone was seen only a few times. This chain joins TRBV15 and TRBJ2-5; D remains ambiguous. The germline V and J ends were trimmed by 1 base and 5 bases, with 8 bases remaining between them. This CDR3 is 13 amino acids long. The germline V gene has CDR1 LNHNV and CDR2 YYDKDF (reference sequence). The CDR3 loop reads CATSRARWETQYF. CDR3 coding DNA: TGTGCCACCAGCAGAGCGCGGTGGGAGACCCAGTACTTC.

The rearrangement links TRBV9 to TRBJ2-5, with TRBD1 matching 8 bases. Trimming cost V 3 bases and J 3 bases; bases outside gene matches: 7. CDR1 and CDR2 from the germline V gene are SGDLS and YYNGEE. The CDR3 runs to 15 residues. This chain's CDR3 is CASSAARTGKETQYF. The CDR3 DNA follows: TGTGCCAGCAGCGCTGCTAGGACAGGGAAAGAGACCCAGTACTTC.